This T cell receptor (beta chain) emerged from a study of CD8+ T cells in alopecia areata. This CDR3 spans 14 amino acids. Germline assignment: CDR1 GTSNPN and CDR2 SVGIG (reference sequence). Trimming took off 8 bases at V and 1 base at J, with 17 bases between the two ends. The treatment is: oral pan-JAK inhibitor, 5-10 mg twice daily. In each case, RNA was isolated and then reverse transcribed into cDNA as the sequencing template. Data came from immunoSEQ multiplex PCR; TCRdb stores just in-frame clones and leaves some out. Seen here are hundreds of thousands of clones, about three fifths observed once, and the top ten hold around 0.92%.

The sample in question was CD4+ T cells sorted from blood, obtained between weeks 51 and 54, from a patient treated with tofacitinib. V usage is TRBV30 and J usage is TRBJ1-2; D is perhaps TRBD1 (5 bases). The TCR was taken from a human donor with alopecia areata. CDR3 loop: CAGMTEEFNYGYTF. In DNA, the CDR3 is TGTGCCGGAATGACAGAGGAGTTTAACTATGGCTACACCTTC.